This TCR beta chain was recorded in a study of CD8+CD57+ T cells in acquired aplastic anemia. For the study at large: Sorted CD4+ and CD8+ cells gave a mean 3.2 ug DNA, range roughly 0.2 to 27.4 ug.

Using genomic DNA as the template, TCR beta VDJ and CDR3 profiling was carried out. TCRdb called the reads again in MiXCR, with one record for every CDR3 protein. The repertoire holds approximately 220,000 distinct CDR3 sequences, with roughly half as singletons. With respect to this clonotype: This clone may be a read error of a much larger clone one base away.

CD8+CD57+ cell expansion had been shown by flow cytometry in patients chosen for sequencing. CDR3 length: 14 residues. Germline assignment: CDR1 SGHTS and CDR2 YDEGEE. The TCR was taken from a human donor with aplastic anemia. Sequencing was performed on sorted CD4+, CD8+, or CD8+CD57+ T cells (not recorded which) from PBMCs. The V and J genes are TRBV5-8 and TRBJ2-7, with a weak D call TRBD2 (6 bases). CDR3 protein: CASRNRDSSCEQYF. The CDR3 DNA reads TGTGCCAGCAGAAACCGGGACTCCTCCTGCGAGCAGTACTTC.